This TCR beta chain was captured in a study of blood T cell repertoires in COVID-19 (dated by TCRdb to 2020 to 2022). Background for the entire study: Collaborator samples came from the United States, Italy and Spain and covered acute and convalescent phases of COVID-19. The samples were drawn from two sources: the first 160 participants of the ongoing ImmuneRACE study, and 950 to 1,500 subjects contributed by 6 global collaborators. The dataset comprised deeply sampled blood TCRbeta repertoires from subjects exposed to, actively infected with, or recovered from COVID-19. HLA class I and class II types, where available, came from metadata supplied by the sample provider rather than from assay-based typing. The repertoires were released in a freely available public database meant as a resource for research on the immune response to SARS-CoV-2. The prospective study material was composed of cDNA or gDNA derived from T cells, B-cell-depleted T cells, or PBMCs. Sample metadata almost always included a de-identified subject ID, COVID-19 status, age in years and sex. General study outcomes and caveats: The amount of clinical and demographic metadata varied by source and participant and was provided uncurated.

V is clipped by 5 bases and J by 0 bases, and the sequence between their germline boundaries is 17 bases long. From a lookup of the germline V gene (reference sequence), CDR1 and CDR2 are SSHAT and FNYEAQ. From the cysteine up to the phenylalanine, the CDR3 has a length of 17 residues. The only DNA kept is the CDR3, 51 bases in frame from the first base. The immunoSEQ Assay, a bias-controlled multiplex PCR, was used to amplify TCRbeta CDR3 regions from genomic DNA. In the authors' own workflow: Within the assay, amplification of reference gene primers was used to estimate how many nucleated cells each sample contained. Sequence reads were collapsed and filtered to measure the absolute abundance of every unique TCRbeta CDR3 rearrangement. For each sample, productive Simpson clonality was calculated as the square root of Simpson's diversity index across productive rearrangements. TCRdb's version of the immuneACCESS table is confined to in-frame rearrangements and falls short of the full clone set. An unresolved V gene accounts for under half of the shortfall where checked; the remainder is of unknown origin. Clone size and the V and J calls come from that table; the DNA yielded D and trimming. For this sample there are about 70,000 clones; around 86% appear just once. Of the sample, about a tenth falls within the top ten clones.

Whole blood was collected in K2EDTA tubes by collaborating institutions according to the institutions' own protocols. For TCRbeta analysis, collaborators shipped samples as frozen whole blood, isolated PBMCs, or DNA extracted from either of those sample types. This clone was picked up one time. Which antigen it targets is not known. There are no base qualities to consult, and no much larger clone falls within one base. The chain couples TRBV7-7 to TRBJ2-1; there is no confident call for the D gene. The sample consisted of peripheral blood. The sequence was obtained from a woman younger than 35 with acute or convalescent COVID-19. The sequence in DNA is TGTGCCAGCAGCCGCTCTCCTGCATTGAGCTCCTACAATGAGCAGTTCTTC. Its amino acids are CASSRSPALSSYNEQFF.